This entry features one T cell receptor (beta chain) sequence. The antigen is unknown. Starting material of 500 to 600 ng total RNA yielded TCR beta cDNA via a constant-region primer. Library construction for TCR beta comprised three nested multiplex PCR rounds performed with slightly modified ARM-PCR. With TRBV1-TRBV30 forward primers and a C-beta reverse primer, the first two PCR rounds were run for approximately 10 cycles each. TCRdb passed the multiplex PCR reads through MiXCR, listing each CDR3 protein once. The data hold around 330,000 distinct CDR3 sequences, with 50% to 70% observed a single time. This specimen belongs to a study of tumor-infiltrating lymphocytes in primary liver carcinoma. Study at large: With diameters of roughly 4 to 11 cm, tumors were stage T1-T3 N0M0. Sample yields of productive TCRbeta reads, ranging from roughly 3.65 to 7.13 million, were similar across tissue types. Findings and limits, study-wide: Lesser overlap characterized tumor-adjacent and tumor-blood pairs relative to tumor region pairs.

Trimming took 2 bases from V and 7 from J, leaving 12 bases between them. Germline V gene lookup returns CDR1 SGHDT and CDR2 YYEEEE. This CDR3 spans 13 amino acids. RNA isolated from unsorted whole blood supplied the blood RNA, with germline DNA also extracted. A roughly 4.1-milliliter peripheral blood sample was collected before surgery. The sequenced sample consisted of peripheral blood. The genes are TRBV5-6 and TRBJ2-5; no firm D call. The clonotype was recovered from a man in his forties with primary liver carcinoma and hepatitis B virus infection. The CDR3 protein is CASSFRVSGTQYF. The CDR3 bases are TGTGCCAGCAGCTTCCGCGTGTCCGGGACCCAGTACTTC.